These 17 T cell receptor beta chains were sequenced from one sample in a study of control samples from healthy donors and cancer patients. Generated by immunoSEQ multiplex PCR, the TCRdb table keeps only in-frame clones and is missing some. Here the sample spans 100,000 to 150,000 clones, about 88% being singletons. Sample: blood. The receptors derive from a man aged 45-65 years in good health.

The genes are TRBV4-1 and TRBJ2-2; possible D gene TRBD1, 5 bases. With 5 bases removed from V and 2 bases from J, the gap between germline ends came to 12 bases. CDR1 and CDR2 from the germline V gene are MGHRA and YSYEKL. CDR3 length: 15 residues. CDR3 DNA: TGCGCCAGCAGCAATAAGGGGCGAAACACCGGGGAGCTGTTTTTT. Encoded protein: CASSNKGRNTGELFF.

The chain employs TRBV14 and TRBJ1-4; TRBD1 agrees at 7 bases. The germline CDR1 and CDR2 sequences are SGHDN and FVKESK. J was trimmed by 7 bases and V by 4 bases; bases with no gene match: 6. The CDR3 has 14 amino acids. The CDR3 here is CASSPVTGIEKLFF. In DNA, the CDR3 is TGTGCCAGCAGCCCAGTGACAGGGATTGAAAAACTGTTTTTT.

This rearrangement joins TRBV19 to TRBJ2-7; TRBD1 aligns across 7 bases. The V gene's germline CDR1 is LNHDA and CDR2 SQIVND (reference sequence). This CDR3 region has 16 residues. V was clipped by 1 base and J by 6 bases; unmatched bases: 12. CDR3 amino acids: CASSIGLRGQSAEQYF. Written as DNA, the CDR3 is TGTGCCAGTAGTATAGGGCTTAGGGGACAGAGTGCCGAGCAGTACTTC. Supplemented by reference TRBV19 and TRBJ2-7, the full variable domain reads DGGITQSPKYLFRKEGQNVTLSCEQNLNHDAMYWYRQDPGQGLRLIYYSQIVNDFQKGDIAEGYSVSREKKESFPLTVTSAQKNPTAFYLCASSIGLRGQSAEQYFGPGTRLTVT.

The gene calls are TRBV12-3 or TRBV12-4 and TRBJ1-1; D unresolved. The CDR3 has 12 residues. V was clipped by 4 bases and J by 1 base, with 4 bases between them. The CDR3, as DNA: TGTGCCAGCAGTTGGGGGAACACTGAAGCTTTCTTT. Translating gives CASSWGNTEAFF.

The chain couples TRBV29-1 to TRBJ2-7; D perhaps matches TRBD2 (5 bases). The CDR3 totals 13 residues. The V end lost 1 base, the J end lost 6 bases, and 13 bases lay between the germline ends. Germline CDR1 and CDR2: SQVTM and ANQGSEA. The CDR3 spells CSVEANEGAEQYF. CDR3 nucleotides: TGCAGCGTTGAAGCAAACGAGGGAGCCGAGCAGTACTTC.

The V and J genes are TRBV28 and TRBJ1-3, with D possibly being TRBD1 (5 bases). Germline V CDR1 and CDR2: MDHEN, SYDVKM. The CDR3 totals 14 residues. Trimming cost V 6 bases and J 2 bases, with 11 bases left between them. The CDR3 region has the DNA TGTGCCAGCAGAGCTGGGGGGACTGGAAACACCATATATTTT. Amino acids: CASRAGGTGNTIYF.

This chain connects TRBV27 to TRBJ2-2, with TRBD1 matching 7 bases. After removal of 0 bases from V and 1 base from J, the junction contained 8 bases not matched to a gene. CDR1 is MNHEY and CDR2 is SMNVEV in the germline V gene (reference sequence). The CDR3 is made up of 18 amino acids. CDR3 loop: CASSLSLPRTGNTGELFF. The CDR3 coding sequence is TGTGCCAGCAGTTTATCACTCCCAAGGACAGGGAACACCGGGGAGCTGTTTTTT.

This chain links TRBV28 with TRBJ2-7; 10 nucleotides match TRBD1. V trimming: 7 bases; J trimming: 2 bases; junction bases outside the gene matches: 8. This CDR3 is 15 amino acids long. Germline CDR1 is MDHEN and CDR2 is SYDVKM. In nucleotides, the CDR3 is TGTGCCAGCAACAAATTAGGACAGGGGGCCTACGAGCAGTACTTC. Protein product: CASNKLGQGAYEQYF.

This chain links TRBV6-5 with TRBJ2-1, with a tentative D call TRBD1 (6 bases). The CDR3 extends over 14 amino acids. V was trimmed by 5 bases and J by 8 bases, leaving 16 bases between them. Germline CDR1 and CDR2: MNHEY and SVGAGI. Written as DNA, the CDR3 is TGTGCCAGCAGTCCCCGGAGCAGGGGCGATGAGCAGTTCTTC. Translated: CASSPRSRGDEQFF.

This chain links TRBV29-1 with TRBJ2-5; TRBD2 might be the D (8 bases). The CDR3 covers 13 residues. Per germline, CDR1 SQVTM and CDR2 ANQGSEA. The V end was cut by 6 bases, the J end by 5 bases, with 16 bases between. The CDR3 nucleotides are TGCAGCGTCGAGCGGGGGACAGTGGAGACCCAGTACTTC. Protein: CSVERGTVETQYF.

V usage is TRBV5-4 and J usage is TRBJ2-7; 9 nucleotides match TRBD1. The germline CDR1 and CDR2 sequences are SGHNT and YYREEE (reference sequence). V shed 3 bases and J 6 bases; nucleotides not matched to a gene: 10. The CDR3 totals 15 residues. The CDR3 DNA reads TGTGCCAGCAGCTCGGAGAACTACAGGGGGCGCGAGCAGTACTTC. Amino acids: CASSSENYRGREQYF.

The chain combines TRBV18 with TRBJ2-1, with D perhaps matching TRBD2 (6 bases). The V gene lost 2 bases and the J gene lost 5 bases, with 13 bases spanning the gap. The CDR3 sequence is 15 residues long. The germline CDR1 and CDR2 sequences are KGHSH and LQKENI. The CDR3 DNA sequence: TGTGCCAGCTCACCATACAAGTCGGGAGACAATGAGCAGTTCTTC. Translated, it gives CASSPYKSGDNEQFF.

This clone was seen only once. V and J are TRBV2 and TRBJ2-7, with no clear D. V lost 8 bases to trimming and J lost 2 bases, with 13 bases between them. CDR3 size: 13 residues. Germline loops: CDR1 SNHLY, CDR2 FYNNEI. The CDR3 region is CASWRDTPYEQYF. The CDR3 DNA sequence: TGTGCCAGCTGGCGCGACACCCCCTACGAGCAGTACTTC.

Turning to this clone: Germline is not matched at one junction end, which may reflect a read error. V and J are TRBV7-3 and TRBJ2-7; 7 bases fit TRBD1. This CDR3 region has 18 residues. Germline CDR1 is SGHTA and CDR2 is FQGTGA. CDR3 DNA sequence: TGTGCCAGCAGCTTAACATCTCCCGGGCAGGGGGTATTCTACGAGCAGTGCTTC. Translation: CASSLTSPGQGVFYEQCF.

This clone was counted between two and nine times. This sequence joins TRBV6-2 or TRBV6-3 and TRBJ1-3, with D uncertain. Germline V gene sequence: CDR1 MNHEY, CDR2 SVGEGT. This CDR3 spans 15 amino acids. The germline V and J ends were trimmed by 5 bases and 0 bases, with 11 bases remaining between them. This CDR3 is CASSQAVGSGNTIYF. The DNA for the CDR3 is TGTGCCAGCAGTCAAGCGGTCGGCTCTGGAAACACCATATATTTT.

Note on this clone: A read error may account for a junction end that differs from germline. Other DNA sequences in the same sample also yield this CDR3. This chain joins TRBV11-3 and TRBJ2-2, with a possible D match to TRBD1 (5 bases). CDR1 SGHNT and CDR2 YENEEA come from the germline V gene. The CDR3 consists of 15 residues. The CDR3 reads CASSLAQGPTGELFF. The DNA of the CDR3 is TGTGCCAGTAGCTTGGCCCAGGGTCCCACCGGGGAGCTGTTTTTT.

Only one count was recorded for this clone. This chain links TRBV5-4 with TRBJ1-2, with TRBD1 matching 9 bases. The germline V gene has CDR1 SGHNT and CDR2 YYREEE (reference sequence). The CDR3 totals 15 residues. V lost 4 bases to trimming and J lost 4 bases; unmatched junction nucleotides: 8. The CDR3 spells CASSLDRGTLYGYTF. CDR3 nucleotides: TGTGCCAGCAGCCTGGACAGGGGCACCCTCTATGGCTACACCTTC.